This T cell receptor beta chain was identified during a study of cytomegalovirus exposure and HLA in healthy donors. Study-wide context: A subsequent analysis reported that the 120 validation repertoires were produced on the same platform that had also been used for the approximately 710 first-cohort repertoires.

The table came from immunoSEQ multiplex PCR; TCRdb's copy has only in-frame clones and leaves some out. The sample includes about 200,000 clones, around nine tenths of them seen just once. As concerns this clone: Its specificity is not known.

In germline, CDR1 is SNHLY, CDR2 FYNNEI. This CDR3 is 15 amino acids long. Trimming cost V 6 bases and J 4 bases, with 15 bases left between them. Study findings and constraints: Researchers counted 164 TCR beta chains as cytomegalovirus-associated.

A roughly 120-subject validation cohort, separate from the roughly 670-subject first cohort, supplied the donors. J is TRBJ1-4 and V is TRBV2, with D unclear. Sequencing was carried out using PBMCs. This receptor was taken from a young woman in good health and CMV-seropositive. The DNA for the CDR3 is TGTGCCAGCAGGGCACAGAGCGGAGATAATGAAAAACTGTTTTTT. This gives the protein CASRAQSGDNEKLFF.